The T cell receptor beta chain under discussion was sequenced for a study of blood T cell repertoires in COVID-19. About the study: COVID-19 samples collected from the United States, Italy and Spain covered acute and convalescent phases. PBMCs, B-cell-depleted T cells, or T cells provided the cDNA or gDNA that made up the material.

Germline assignment: CDR1 LNHDA and CDR2 SQIVND (reference sequence). The ends lost 7 bases at V and 2 bases at J; junction bases unmatched: 5. CDR3 length equals 14 residues. Assay: immunoSEQ multiplex PCR; the TCRdb copy retains only in-frame clones and omits some. The table has about 150,000 clones, 80% to 90% seen once; the top ten hold less than 3.5%. Sequencing input: peripheral blood. The chain has TRBV19 and TRBJ2-1; 7 bases are a match to TRBD1. This TCR came from a man aged 70-80 years with acute or convalescent COVID-19. CDR3 protein: CASTDRAAYNEQFF. The DNA for the CDR3 is TGTGCCAGTACCGACAGGGCCGCCTACAATGAGCAGTTCTTC.